Only one count was recorded for the clone carrying this T cell receptor beta chain. Its antigen is still unknown. The junction differs from germline at one of its ends, possibly a read error. Study observations and caveats: The larger cohort examined one V-J beta rearrangement, not whole repertoires.

CDR3 length: 11 residues. Germline CDR1 and CDR2: LNHDA and SQIVND (reference sequence). Tregs were sorted as CD4+CD25+CD127-/low cells. TCRdb reanalysed the 5' RACE reads using MiXCR and keeps one entry per CDR3 protein. The sample has approximately 11,000 distinct CDR3 sequences, roughly 29% seen once. This chain uses TRBV19 with TRBJ2-1, with D possibly called TRBD1 or TRBD2 (5 bases each). Sequenced: Tregs sorted from a lymph node. This TCR came from a female donor with breast cancer. CDR3: CASTGGGEQSF. The CDR3 nucleotides are TGTGCCAGTACTGGGGGTGGTGAGCAGTCCTTC.